This TCR beta chain derives from a study of cytomegalovirus exposure and HLA in healthy donors. Across the whole study: The 95 to 150 validation repertoires were produced on the same platform as the 500 to 800 repertoires of the first cohort. This was reported in a later analysis.

The CDR3 has 15 amino acids. V shed 1 base, J shed 4 bases, and the junction held 4 bases outside the gene matches. Per the germline V gene, CDR1 is SGHVS and CDR2 is FQNEAQ. Using immunoSEQ multiplex PCR, the repertoire was profiled, and TCRdb retains in-frame clones only, with some absent. The data hold around 300,000 clones, with approximately 83% observed a single time. A note on this clone: Its matching antigen is unknown.

Study-wide results and caveats: The study listed about 150 cytomegalovirus-associated TCR beta chains. Many donors carried some public TCRs, although rarity characterized most TCR sequences.

This receptor was identified in a woman aged 18-29 years in good health and CMV-seronegative. The material sequenced was PBMCs. V and J are TRBV7-8 and TRBJ1-2; 9 bases are shared with TRBD1. CDR3 sequence reads: CASSLDRGRSYGYTF. The DNA of the CDR3 is TGTGCCAGCAGCTTAGACAGGGGGCGCAGCTATGGCTACACCTTC.